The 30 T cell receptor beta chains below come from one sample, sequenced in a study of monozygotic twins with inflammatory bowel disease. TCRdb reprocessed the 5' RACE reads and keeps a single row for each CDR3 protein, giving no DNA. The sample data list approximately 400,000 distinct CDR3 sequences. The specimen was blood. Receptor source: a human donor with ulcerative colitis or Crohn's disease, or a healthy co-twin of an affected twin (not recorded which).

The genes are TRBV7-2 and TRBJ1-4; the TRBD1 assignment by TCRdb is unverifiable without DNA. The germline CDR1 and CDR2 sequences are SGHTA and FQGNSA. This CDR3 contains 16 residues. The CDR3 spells CASSLRSGQTNEKLFF.

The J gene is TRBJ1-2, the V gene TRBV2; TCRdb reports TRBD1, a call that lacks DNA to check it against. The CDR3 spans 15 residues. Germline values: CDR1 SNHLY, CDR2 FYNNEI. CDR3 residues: CASSGGTGGNYGYTF.

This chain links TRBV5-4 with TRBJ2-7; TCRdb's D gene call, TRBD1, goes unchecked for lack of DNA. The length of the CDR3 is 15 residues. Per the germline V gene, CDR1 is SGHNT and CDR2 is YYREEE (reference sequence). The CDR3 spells CASSRMGARVYEQYF.

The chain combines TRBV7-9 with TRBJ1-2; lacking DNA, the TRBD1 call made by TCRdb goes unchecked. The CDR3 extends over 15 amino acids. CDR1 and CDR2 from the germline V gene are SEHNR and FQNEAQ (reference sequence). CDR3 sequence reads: CASSFTGTGIYGYTF.

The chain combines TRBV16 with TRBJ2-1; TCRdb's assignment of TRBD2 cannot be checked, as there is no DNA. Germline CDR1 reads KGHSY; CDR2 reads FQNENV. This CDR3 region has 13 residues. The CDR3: CASAASSPEKWFF.

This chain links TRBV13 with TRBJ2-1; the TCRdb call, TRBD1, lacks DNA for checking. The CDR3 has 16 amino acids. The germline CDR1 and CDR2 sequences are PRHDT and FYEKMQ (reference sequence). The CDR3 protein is CASSPPRRASADEQFF.

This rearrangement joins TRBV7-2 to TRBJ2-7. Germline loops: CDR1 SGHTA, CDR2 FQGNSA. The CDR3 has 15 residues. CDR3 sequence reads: CASSLGGKTSYEQYF.

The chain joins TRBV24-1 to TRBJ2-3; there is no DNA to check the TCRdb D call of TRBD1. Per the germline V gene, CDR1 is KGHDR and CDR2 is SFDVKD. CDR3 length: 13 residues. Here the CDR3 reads CATRDRNTDTQYF.

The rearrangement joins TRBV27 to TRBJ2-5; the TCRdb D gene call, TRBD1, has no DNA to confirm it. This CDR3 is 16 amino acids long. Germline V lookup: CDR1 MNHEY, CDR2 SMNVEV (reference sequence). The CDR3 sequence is CASSRSLTGGGETQYF.

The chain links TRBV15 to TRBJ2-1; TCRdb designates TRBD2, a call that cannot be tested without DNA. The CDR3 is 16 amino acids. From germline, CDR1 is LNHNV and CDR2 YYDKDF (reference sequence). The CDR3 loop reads CATSRDPSGGAGEQFF. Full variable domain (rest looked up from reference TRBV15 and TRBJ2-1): DAMVIQNPRYQVTQFGKPVTLSCSQTLNHNVMYWYQQKSSQAPKLLFHYYDKDFNNEADTPDNFQSRRPNTSFCFLDIRSPGLGDTAMYLCATSRDPSGGAGEQFFGPGTRLTVL.

The chain's CDR3 is CATSSGDIRTDTQYF. The chain combines TRBV15 with TRBJ2-3; the TCRdb D gene call, TRBD1, has no DNA to confirm it. The germline V gene has CDR1 LNHNV and CDR2 YYDKDF (reference sequence). This CDR3 has 15 residues.

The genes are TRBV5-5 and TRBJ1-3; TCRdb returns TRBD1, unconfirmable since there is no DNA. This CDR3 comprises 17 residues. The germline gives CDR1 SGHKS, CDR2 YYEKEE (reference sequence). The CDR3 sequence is CASSYDRGPLSGNTIYF.

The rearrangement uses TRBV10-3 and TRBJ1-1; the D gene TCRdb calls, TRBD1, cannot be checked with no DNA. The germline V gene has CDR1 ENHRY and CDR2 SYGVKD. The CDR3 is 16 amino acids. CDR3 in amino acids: CAISESGGQKYTEAFF.

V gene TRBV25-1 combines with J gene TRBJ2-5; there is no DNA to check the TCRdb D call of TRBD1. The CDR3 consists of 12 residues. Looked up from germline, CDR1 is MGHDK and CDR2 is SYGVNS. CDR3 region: CASLPGGETQYF.

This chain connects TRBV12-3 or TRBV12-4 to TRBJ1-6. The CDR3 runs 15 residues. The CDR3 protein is CASRILRAENSPLHF.

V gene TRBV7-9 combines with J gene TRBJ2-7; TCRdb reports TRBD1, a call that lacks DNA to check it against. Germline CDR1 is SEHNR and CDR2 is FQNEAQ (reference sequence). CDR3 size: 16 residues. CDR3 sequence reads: CASSPMDRPSSYEQYF.

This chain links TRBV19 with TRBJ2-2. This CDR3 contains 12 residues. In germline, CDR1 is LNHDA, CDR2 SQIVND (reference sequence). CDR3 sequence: CASVRETGELFF. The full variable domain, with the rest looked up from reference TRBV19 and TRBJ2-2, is DGGITQSPKYLFRKEGQNVTLSCEQNLNHDAMYWYRQDPGQGLRLIYYSQIVNDFQKGDIAEGYSVSREKKESFPLTVTSAQKNPTAFYLCASVRETGELFFGEGSRLTVL.

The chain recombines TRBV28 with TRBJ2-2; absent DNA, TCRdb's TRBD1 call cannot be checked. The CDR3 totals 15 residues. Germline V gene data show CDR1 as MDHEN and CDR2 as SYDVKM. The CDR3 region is CASSLPGFIAGELFF.

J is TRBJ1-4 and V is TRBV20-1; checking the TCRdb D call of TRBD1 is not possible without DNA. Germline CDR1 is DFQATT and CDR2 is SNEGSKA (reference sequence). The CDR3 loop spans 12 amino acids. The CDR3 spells CSIPQGGEKLFF.

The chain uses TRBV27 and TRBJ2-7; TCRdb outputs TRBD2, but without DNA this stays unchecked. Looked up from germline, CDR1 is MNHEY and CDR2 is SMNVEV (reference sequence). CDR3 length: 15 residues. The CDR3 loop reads CASSFRLEGGWEQYF.

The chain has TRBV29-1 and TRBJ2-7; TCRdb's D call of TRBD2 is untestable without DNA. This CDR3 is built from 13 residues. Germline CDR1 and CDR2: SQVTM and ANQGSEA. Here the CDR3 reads CSVDAGSGYEQYF.

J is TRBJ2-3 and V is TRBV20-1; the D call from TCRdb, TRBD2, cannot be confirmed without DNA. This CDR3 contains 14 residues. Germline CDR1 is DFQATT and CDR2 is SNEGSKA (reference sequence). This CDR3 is CSARQTSGSSTQYF.

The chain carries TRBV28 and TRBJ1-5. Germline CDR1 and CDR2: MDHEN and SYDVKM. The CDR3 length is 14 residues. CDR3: CASSSTTPDWPQHF.

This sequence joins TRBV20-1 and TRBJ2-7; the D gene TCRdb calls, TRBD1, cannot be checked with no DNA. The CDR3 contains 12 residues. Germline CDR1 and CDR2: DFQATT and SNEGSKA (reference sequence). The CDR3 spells CSARGGSYEQYF.

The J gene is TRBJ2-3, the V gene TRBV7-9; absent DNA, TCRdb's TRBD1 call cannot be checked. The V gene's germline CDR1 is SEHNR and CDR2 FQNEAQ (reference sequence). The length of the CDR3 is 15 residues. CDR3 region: CASSLAPLGADTQYF.

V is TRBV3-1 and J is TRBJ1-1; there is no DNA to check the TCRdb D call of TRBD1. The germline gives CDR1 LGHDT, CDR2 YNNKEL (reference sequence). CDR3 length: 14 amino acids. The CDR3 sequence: CASSARQGSGEAFF.

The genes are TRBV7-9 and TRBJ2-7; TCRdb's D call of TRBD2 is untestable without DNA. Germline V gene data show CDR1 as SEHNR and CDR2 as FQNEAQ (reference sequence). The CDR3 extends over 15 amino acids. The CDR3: CASSYSGRAPYEQYF.

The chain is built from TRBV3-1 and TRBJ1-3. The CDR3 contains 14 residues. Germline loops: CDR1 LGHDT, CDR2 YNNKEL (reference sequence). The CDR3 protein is CASSYTDSGNTIYF.

CDR3 in amino acids: CASSYRTGARGSPLHF. The J gene is TRBJ1-6, the V gene TRBV6-5; there is no DNA to check the TCRdb D call of TRBD1. This CDR3 is built from 16 residues. CDR1 MNHEY and CDR2 SVGAGI come from the germline V gene.

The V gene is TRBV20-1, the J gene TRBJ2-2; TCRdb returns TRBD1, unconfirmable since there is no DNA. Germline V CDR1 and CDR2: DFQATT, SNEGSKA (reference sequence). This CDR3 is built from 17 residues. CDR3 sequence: CSARGTGNMANTGELFF.